The clone carrying this TCR beta chain showed up just a few times. Its antigen is undetermined. The data originate from a study of molecular identifiers for immune sequencing clone quantification. Study as a whole: With replicates, the RNA of around 20,000 or 100,000 naive CD8 cells was split five ways and four were sequenced. Findings and limits, study-wide: Over 98% of effector molecules, yet under 1% of naive-cell molecules, were held by clones above 20 RNA copies.

Bulk TCR libraries used previously described methods and listed TCR primers. TCRdb recomputed calls from the PCR reads with MiXCR, one row per CDR3 protein. Found here are about 510,000 distinct CDR3 sequences, about a fifth of them singletons; the top ten hold more than 0.8%. Germline V gene sequence: CDR1 MNHEY, CDR2 SVGEGT. This CDR3 spans 12 amino acids. With 6 bases removed from V and 6 bases from J, the gap between germline ends came to 10 bases. Naive CD8 T cell sorting was performed on the CD8+CD4-CCR7+CD45RA+ phenotype. The chain has TRBV6-2 or TRBV6-3 and TRBJ2-3, with D unresolved. The clonotype was recovered from a human donor in good health. Some libraries in this study had Jurkat cell RNA spiked in. The sample consisted of naive CD8+ T cells from blood, with Jurkat cell RNA spiked in. Subset denoted: FACS-sorted CD8+CD4-CCR7+CD45RA+ naive T cells. The CDR3 loop reads CASSPLRDTQYF. CDR3 DNA: TGTGCCAGCAGCCCCCTTAGGGATACGCAGTATTTT.